This T cell receptor (beta chain) was sequenced in a study of tumor and adjacent non-tumor tissue in lung cancer. This sample's RNA came from whole unsorted tissue. The library came from three nested PCR rounds adapted from ARM-PCR protocols. TCRdb reanalysed the multiplex PCR reads using MiXCR and keeps one entry per CDR3 protein. The table has about 85,000 distinct CDR3 sequences, about three fifths seen once. Per the germline V gene, CDR1 is SGHAT and CDR2 is FQNNGV. The length of the CDR3 is 14 residues. Sequencing was carried out using lung tumor tissue. The J gene is TRBJ1-2, the V gene TRBV11-2; a possible D gene is TRBD1 (6 bases). The sequence came from a man in his 70s with non-small cell lung cancer. CDR3 DNA sequence: TGTACTAGCAGCGTCTCTACAGGGAACTATGGCTACACCTTC. Residues: CTSSVSTGNYGYTF. Variable domain in full (rest from reference TRBV11-2 and TRBJ1-2): EAGVAQSPRYKIIEKRQSVAFWCNPISGHATLYWYQQILGQGPKLLIQFQNNGVVDDSQLPKDRFSAERLKGVDSTLKIQPAKLEDSAVYLCTSSVSTGNYGYTFGSGTRLTVV.